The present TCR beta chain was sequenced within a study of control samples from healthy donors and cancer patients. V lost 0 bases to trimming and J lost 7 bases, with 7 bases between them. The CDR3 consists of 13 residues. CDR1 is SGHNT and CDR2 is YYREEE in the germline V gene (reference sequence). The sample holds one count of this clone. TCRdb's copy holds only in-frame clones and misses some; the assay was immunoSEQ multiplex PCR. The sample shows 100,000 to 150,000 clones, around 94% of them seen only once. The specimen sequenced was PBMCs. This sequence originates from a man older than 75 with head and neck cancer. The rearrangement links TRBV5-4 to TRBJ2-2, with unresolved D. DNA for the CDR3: TGTGCCAGCAGCTTGGATCAGAACGGGGAGCTGTTTTTT. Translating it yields CASSLDQNGELFF.